This T cell receptor (beta chain) was identified during a study of PD-1 blockade in classical Hodgkin lymphoma. V shed 6 bases and J shed 1 base, with 12 bases lying between them. The CDR3 is 14 amino acids. Germline assignment: CDR1 ENHRY and CDR2 SYGVKD. Every patient experienced relapse after autologous stem cell transplantation, and brentuximab vedotin exposure varied. Data came from immunoSEQ multiplex PCR; TCRdb stores just in-frame clones and leaves some out. The data hold some 30,000 clones, with roughly 70% observed a single time. This specimen consisted of peripheral blood mononuclear cells (PBMCs), obtained before the second cycle of nivolumab. This clonotype originated in a human donor with classical Hodgkin lymphoma. The J gene is TRBJ2-5, the V gene TRBV10-3; D unresolved. In DNA form, the CDR3 reads TGTGCCATCAGCGAGACAAGTAGCCAAGAGACCCAGTACTTC. This codes for CAISETSSQETQYF.